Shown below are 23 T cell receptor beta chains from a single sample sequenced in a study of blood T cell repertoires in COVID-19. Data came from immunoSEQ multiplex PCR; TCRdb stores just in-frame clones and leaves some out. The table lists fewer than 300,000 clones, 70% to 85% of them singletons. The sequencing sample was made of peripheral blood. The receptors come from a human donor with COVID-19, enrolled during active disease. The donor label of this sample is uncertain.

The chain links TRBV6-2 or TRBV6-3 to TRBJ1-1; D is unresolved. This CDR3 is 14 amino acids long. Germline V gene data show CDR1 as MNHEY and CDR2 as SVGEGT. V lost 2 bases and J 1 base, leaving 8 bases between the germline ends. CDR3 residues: CASSYEGGNTEAFF. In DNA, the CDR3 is TGTGCCAGCAGTTACGAGGGAGGGAACACTGAAGCTTTCTTT.

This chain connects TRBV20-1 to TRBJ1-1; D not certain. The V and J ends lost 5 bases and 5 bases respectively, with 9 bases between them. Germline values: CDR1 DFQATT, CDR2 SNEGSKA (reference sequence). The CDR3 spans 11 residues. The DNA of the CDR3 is TGCAGTGCTCGGTGGGAGACTGAAGCTTTCTTT. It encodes CSARWETEAFF.

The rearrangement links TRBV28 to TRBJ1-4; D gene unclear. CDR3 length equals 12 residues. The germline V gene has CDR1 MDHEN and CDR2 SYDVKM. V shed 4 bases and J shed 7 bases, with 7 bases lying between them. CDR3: CASSSGSEKLFF. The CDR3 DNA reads TGTGCCAGCAGTTCGGGGAGTGAAAAACTGTTTTTT.

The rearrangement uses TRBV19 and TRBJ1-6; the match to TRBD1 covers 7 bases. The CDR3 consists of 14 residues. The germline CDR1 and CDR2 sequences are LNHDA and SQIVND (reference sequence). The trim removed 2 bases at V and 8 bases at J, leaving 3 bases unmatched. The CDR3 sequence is CASSIRDSHSPLHF. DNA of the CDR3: TGTGCCAGTAGTATAAGGGACAGCCATTCACCCCTCCACTTT.

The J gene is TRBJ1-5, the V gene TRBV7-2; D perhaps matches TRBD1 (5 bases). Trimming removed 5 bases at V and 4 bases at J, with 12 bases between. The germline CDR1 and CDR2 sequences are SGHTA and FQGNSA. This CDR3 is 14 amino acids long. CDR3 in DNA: TGTGCCAGCAGCGCAGGGTTGATTAATCAGCCCCAGCATTTT. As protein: CASSAGLINQPQHF.

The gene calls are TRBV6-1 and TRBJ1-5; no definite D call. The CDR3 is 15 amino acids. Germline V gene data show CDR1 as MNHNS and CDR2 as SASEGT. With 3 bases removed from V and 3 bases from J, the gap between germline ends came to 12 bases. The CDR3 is CASSEGGGFNQPQHF. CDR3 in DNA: TGTGCCAGCAGTGAGGGCGGAGGTTTCAATCAGCCCCAGCATTTT.

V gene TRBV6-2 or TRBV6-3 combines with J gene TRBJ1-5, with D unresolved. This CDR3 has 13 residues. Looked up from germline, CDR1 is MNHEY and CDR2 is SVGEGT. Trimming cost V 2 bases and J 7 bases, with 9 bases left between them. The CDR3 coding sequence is TGTGCCAGCAGTTACCATCACAGCCAGCCCCAGCATTTT. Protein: CASSYHHSQPQHF.

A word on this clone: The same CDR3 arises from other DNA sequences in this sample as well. This chain's CDR3 is CASSIPSYEQYF. The CDR3 DNA is TGTGCCAGTAGTATTCCTTCCTACGAGCAGTACTTC. J is TRBJ2-7 and V is TRBV19, with unresolved D. The germline V gene encodes CDR1 LNHDA and CDR2 SQIVND (reference sequence). This CDR3 is 12 amino acids long. The V gene lost 3 bases and the J gene lost 1 base, with 4 bases spanning the gap.

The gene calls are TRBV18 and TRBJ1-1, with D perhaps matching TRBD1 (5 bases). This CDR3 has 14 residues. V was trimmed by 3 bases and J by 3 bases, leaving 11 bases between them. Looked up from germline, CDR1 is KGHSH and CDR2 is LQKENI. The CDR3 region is CASSPFGGDTEAFF. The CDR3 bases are TGTGCCAGCTCACCCTTTGGGGGGGACACTGAAGCTTTCTTT.

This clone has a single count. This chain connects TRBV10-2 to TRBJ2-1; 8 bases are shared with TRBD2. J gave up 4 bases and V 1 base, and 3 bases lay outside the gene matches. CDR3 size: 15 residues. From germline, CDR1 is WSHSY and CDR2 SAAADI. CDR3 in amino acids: CASSEWREVYNEQFF. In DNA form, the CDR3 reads TGCGCCAGCAGTGAGTGGCGGGAGGTATACAATGAGCAGTTCTTC.

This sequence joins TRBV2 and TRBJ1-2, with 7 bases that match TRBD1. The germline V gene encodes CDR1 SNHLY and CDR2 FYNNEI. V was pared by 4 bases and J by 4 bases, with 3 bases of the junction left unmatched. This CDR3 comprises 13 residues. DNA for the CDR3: TGTGCCAGCAGTGCGACAGGGACCTATGGCTACACCTTC. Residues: CASSATGTYGYTF.

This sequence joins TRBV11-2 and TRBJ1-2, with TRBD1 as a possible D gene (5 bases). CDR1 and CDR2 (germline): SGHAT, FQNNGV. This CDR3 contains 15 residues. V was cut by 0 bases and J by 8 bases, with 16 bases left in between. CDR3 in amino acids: CASSLDIGTGRGYTF. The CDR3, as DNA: TGTGCCAGCAGCTTAGATATTGGAACAGGCCGAGGCTACACCTTC.

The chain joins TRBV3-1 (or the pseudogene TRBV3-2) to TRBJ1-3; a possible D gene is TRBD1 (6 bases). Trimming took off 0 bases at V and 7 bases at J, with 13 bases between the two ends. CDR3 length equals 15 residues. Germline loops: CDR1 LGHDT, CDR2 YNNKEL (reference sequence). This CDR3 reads CASSQDPGDGNTIYF. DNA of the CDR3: TGTGCCAGCAGCCAAGATCCAGGGGATGGGAACACCATATATTTT.

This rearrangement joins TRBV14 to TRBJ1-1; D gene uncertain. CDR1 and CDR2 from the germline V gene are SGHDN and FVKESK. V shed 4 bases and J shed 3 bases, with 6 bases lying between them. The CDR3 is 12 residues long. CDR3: CASSRHYTEAFF. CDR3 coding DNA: TGTGCCAGCAGCCGACACTACACTGAAGCTTTCTTT.

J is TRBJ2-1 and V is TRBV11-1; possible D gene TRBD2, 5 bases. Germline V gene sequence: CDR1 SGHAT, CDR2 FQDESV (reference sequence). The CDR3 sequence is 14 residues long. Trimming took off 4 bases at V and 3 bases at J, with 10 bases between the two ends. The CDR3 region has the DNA TGTGCCAGCAGCTACGGCCGGGACTACAATGAGCAGTTCTTC. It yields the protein CASSYGRDYNEQFF.

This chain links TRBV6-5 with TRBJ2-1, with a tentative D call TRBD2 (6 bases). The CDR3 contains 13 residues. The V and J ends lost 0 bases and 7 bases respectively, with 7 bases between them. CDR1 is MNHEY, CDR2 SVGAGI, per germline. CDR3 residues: CASSYSAGNEQFF. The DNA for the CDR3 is TGTGCCAGCAGTTACTCGGCGGGAAATGAGCAGTTCTTC.

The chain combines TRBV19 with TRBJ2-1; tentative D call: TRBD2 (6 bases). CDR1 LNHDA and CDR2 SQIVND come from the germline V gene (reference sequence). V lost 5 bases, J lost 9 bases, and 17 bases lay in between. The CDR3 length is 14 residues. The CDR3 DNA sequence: TGTGCCAGTAGTCCCAACGCGGGGATCGCTGAGCAGTTCTTC. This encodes CASSPNAGIAEQFF.

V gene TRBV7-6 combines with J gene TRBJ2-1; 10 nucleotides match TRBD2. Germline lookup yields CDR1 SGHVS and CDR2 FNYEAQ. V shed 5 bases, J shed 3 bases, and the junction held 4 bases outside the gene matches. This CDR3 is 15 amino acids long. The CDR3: CASSPLAGVYNEQFF. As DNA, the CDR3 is TGTGCCAGCAGCCCCCTAGCGGGAGTCTACAATGAGCAGTTCTTC.

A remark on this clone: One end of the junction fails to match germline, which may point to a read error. The CDR3 here is CASSSGGGPAYEQYF. The CDR3 nucleotides are TGTGCTAGCAGCTCCGGCGGGGGCCCAGCCTACGAGCAGTACTTC. The chain is built from TRBV7-7 and TRBJ2-7, with a tentative D call TRBD2 (7 bases). Germline V gives CDR1 SSHAT, CDR2 FNYEAQ (reference sequence). This CDR3 is 15 amino acids long.

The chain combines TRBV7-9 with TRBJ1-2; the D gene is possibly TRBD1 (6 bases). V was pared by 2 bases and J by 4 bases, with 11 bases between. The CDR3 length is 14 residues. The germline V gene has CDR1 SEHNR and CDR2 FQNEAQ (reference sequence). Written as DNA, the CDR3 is TGTGCCAGCAGCTTAACAGGGAACAGCTATGGCTACACCTTC. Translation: CASSLTGNSYGYTF.

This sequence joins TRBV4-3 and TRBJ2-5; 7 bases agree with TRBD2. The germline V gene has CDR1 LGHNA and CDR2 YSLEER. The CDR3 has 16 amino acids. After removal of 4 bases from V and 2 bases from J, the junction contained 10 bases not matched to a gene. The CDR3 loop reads CASSRGEGVEQETQYF. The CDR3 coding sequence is TGCGCCAGCAGCCGGGGGGAGGGAGTAGAGCAAGAGACCCAGTACTTC.

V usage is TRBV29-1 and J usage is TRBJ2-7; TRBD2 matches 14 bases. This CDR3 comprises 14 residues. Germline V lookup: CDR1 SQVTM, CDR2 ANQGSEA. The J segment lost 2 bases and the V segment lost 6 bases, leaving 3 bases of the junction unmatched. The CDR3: CSVATSGRAYEQYF. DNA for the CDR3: TGCAGCGTGGCGACTAGCGGGAGGGCCTACGAGCAGTACTTC.

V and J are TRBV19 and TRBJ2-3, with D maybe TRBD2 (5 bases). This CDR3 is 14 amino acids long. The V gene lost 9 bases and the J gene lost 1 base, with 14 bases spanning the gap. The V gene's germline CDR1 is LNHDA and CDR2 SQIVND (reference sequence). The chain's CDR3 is CASLEVGGTDTQYF. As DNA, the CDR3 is TGTGCCAGCCTCGAGGTGGGAGGCACAGATACGCAGTATTTT.